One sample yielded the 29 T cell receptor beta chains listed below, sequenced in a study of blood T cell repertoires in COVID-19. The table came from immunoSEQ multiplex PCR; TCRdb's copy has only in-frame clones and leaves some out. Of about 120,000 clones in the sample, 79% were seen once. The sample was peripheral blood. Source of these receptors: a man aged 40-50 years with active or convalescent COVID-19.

Here the CDR3 reads CASSLAPLAGRQYF. In DNA, the CDR3 is TGTGCCAGCAGCCTTGCCCCATTAGCGGGGCGGCAGTACTTC. The rearrangement links TRBV7-2 to TRBJ2-7, with 8 bases that match TRBD2. Per the germline V gene, CDR1 is SGHTA and CDR2 is FQGNSA. The CDR3 contains 14 residues. With 5 bases clipped from V and 9 bases from J, the junction kept 12 bases outside the gene matches.

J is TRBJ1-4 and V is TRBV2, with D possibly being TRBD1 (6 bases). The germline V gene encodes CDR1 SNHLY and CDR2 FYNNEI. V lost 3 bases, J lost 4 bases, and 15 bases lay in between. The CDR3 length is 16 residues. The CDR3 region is CASSDEGVGSNEKLFF. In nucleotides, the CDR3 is TGTGCCAGCAGTGATGAGGGGGTGGGGAGTAATGAAAAACTGTTTTTT.

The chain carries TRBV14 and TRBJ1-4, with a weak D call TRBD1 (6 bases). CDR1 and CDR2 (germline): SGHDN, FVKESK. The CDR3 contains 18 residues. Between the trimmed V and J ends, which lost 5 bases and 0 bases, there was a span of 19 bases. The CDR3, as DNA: TGTGCCAGCAGCTTCGGACAGATTCACGACCCAACTAATGAAAAACTGTTTTTT. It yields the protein CASSFGQIHDPTNEKLFF.

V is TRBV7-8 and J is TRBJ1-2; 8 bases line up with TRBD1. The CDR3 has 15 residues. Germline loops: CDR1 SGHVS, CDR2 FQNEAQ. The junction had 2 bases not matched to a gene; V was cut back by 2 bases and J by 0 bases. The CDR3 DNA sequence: TGTGCCAGCAGCTTACAGGGGGCGCCTAACTATGGCTACACCTTC. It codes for CASSLQGAPNYGYTF.

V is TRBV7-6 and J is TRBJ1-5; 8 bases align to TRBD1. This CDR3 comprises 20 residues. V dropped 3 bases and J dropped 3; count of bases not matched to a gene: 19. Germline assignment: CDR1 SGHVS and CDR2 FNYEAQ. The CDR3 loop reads CASSFTGSTTDRDNNQPQHF. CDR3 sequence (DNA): TGTGCCAGCAGCTTTACTGGTAGCACGACGGACAGGGATAACAATCAGCCCCAGCATTTT.

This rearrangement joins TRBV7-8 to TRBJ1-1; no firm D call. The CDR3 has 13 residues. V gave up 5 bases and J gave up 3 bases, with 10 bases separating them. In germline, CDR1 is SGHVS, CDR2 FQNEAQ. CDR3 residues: CASSRYTDTEAFF. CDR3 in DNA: TGTGCCAGCAGCCGTTACACAGACACTGAAGCTTTCTTT.

CDR3 region: CASSQLNEKLFF. CDR3 nucleotides: TGTGCCAGCAGCCAACTTAATGAAAAACTGTTTTTT. V gene TRBV3-1 (or the pseudogene TRBV3-2) combines with J gene TRBJ1-4, with unresolved D. The CDR3 is 12 amino acids. Germline values: CDR1 LGHDT, CDR2 YNNKEL (reference sequence). V gave up 2 bases and J gave up 4 bases, with 2 bases separating them.

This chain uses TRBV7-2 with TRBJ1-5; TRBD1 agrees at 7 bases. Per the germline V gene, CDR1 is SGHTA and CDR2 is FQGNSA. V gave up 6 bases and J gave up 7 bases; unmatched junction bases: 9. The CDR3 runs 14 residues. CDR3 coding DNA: TGTGCCAGCAGTTCCCAGACAGGGCCCCAGCCCCAGCATTTT. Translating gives CASSSQTGPQPQHF.

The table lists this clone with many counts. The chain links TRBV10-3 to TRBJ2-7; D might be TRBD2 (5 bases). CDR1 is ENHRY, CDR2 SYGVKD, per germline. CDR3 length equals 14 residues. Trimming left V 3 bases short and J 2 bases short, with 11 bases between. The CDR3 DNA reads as TGTGCCATCAGTGAACGTAGCGAGGCCTACGAGCAGTACTTC. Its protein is CAISERSEAYEQYF.

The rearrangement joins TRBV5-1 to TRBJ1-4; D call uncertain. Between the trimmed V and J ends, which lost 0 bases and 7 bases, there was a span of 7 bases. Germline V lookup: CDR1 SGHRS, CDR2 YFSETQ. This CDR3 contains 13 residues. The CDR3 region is CASSLVPREKLFF. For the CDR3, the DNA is TGCGCCAGCAGCTTGGTGCCGCGTGAAAAACTGTTTTTT. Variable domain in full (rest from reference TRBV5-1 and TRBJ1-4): KAGVTQTPRYLIKTRGQQVTLSCSPISGHRSVSWYQQTPGQGLQFLFEYFSETQRNKGNFPGRFSGRQFSNSRSEMNVSTLELGDSALYLCASSLVPREKLFFGSGTQLSVL.

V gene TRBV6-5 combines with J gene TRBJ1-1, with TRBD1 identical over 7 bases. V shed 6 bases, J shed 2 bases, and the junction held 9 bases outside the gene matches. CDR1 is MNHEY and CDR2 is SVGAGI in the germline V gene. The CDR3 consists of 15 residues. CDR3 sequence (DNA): TGTGCCAGCAGCACCGGGGACAGAGTTAACACTGAAGCTTTCTTT. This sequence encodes CASSTGDRVNTEAFF.

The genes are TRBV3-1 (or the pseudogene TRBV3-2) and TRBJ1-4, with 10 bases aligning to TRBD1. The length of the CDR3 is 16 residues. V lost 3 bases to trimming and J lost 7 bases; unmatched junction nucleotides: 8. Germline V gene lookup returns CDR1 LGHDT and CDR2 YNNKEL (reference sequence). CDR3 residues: CASSHPLGTGAEKLFF. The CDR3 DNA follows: TGTGCCAGCAGCCATCCTCTTGGGACAGGGGCTGAAAAACTGTTTTTT.

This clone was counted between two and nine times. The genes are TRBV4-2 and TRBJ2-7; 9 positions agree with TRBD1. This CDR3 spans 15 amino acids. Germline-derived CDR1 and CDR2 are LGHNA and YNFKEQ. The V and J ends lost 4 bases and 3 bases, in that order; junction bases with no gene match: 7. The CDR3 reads CASSRDGDRVYEQYF. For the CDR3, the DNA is TGTGCCAGCAGCCGGGACGGGGACAGGGTCTACGAGCAGTACTTC.

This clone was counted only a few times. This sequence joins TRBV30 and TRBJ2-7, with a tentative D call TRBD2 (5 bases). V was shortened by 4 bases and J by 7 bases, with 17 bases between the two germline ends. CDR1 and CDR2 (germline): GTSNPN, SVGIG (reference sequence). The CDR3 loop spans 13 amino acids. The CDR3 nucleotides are TGTGCCTGGACCCCCGGCGGTTCGGGGGAGCAGTACTTC. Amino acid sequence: CAWTPGGSGEQYF.

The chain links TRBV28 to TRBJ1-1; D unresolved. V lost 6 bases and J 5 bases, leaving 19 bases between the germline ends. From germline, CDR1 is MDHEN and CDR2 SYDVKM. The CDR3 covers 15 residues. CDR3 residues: CASSRDNSLETEAFF. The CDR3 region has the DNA TGTGCCAGCAGCCGCGACAACTCCCTTGAAACTGAAGCTTTCTTT.

The DNA of the CDR3 is TGTGCCAGCAGATCCGGGACAGGCTCATACGACGAGCAGTACTTC. Amino acid sequence: CASRSGTGSYDEQYF. V is TRBV2 and J is TRBJ2-7; 8 nucleotides align to TRBD1. The CDR3 extends over 15 amino acids. Looked up from germline, CDR1 is SNHLY and CDR2 is FYNNEI. V shed 6 bases, J shed 5 bases, and the junction held 12 bases outside the gene matches.

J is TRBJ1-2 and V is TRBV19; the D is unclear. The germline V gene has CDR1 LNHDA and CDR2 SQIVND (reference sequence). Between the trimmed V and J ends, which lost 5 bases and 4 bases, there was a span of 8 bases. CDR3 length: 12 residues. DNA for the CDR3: TGTGCCAGTAGTTTGAGCTCCTATGGCTACACCTTC. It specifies CASSLSSYGYTF.

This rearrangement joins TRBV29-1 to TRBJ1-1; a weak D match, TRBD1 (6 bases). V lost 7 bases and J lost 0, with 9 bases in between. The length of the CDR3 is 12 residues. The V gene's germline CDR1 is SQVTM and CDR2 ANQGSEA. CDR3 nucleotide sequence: TGCAGCGGGGGACACCTGAACACTGAAGCTTTCTTT. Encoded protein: CSGGHLNTEAFF. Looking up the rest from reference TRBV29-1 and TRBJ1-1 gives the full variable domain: SAVISQKPSRDICQRGTSLTIQCQVDSQVTMMFWYRQQPGQSLTLIATANQGSEATYESGFVIDKFPISRPNLTFSTLTVSNMSPEDSSIYLCSGGHLNTEAFFGQGTRLTVV.

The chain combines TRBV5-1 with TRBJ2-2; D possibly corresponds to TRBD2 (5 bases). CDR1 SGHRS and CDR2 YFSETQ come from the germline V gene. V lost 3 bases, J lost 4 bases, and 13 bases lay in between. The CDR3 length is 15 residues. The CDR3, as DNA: TGCGCCAGCAGCTCCGAGGGCACCATCACCGGGGAGCTGTTTTTT. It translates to CASSSEGTITGELFF.

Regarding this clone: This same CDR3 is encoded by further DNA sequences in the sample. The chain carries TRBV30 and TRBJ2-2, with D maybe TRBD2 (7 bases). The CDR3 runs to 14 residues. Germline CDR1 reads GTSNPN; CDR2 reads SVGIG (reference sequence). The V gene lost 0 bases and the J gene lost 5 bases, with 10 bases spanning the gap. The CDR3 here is CAWSVQGGTGELFF. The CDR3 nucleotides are TGTGCCTGGAGTGTACAGGGAGGGACCGGGGAGCTGTTTTTT.

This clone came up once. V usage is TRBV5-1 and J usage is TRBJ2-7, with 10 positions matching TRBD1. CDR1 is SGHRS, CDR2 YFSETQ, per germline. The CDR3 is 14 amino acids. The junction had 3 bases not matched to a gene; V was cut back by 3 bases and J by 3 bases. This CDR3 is CASSWDRGSYEQYF. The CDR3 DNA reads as TGCGCCAGCAGCTGGGACAGGGGAAGCTACGAGCAGTACTTC. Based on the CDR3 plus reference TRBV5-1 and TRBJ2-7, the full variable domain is KAGVTQTPRYLIKTRGQQVTLSCSPISGHRSVSWYQQTPGQGLQFLFEYFSETQRNKGNFPGRFSGRQFSNSRSEMNVSTLELGDSALYLCASSWDRGSYEQYFGPGTRLTVT.

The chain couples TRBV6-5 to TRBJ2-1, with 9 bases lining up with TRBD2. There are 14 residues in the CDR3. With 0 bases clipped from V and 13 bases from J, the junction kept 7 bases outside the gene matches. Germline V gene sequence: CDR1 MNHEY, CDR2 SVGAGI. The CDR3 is CASSYSSPTSGQFF. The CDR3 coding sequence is TGTGCCAGCAGTTACTCGTCCCCGACTAGCGGTCAGTTCTTC.

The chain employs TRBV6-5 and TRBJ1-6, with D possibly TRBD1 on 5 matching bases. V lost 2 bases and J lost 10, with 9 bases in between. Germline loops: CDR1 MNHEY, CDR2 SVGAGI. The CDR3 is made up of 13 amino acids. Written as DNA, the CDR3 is TGTGCCAGCAGTTACGTGGGGCGATCACCCCTCCACTTT. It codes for CASSYVGRSPLHF.

The CDR3 DNA follows: TGTGCCAGCAGCCCAGGGGGCAAAGGGGACGCCGAAGCTTTCTTT. This encodes CASSPGGKGDAEAFF. J is TRBJ1-1 and V is TRBV11-3, with 8 bases lining up with TRBD1. Germline values: CDR1 SGHNT, CDR2 YENEEA. V lost 5 bases, J lost 8 bases, and 13 bases stayed unmatched. There are 15 residues in the CDR3.

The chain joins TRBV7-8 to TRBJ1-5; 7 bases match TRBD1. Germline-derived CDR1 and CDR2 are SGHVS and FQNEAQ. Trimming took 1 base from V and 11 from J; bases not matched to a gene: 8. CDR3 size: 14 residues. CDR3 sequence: CASSLEGALNSQHF. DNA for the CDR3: TGTGCCAGCAGCTTAGAGGGGGCGCTTAACTCCCAGCATTTT.

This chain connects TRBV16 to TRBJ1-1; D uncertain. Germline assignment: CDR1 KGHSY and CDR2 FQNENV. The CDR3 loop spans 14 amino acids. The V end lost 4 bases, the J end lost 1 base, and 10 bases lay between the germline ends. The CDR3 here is CASSPAGANTEAFF. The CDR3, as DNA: TGTGCCAGCAGCCCGGCGGGAGCGAACACTGAAGCTTTCTTT.

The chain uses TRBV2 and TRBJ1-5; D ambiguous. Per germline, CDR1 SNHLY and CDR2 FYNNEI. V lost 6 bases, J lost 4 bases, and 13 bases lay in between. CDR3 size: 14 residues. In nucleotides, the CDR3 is TGTGCCAGCAGCTTCGGGATAGGGAATCAGCCCCAGCATTTT. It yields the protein CASSFGIGNQPQHF.

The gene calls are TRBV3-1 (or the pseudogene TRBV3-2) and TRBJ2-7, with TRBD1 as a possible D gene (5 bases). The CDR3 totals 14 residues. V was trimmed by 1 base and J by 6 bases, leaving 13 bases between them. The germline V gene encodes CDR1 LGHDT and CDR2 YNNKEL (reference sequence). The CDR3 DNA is TGTGCCAGCAGCCAAGGATGGGGCGACAGCGAGCAGTACTTC. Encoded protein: CASSQGWGDSEQYF.

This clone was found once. CDR3 protein: CASRPRTGAEQYF. For the CDR3, the DNA is TGTGCCAGCAGACCCCGAACAGGGGCCGAGCAGTACTTC. The chain employs TRBV11-2 and TRBJ2-7; 7 bases are shared with TRBD1. CDR1 and CDR2 (germline): SGHAT, FQNNGV. The CDR3 consists of 13 residues. V shed 6 bases, J shed 6 bases, and the junction held 8 bases outside the gene matches.